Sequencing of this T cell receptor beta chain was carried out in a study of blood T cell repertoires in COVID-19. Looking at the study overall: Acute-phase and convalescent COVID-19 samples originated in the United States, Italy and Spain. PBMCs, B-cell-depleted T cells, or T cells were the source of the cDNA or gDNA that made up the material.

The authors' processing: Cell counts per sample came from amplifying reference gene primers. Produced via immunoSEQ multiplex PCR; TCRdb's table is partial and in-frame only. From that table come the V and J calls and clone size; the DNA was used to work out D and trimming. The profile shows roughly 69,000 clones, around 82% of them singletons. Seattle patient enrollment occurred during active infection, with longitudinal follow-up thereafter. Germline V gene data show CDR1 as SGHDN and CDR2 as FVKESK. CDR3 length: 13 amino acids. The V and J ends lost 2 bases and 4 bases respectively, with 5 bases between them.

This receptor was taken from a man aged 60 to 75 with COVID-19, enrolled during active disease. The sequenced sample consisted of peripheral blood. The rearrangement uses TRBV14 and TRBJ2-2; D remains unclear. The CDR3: CASSQRITGELFF. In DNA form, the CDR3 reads TGTGCCAGCAGCCAACGTATCACCGGGGAGCTGTTTTTT.